These T cell receptor beta chains were read from a single sample in a study of regulatory T cells in long-lasting Graves disease. MiXCR, run by TCRdb on the multiplex PCR reads, gives a single entry per CDR3 protein. The table shows hundreds of thousands of distinct CDR3 sequences, with roughly 17% occurring only once. These data also featured in a second study, about T cells in Graves' hyperthyroidism and ophthalmopathy.

Sequencing used peripheral blood mononuclear cells (PBMCs), obtained at new diagnosis, from a patient treated with antithyroid drugs. The receptor set was obtained from a man aged 40-55 years with Graves disease. Both conserved end residues are part of each CDR3. A D gene is named only where the DNA matches it firmly. A row's size may be missing; if present it is once, few, many or a size class.

CDR3aa | CDR3nt | d_gene | j_gene | abundance | v_gene
CASSLLGLRDTGELFF | TGTGCCAGCAGCTTACTGGGGCTAAGAGACACCGGGGAGCTGTTTTTT | - | TRBJ2-2 | many | TRBV11-2
CASRVDDDIQYF | TGTGCCAGCAGGGTAGATGACGACATTCAGTACTTC | - | TRBJ2-4 | many | TRBV2
CASSFQPRGPSYNEQFF | TGCGCCAGCAGCTTCCAACCTAGGGGTCCGAGCTACAATGAGCAGTTCTTC | - | TRBJ2-1 | many | TRBV5-1
CASSLWAGQGTDGYTF | TGTGCCAGCAGTTTATGGGCGGGACAGGGGACGGATGGCTACACCTTC | TRBD1 | TRBJ1-2 | few | TRBV12-3/TRBV12-4
CASERPGHDSGEQFF | TGTGCCAGTGAAAGACCGGGACATGATTCTGGTGAGCAGTTCTTC | - | TRBJ2-1 | many | TRBV19
CASSRETQDTQYF | TGTGCCAGCAGCCGGGAGACACAAGATACGCAGTATTTT | - | TRBJ2-3 | many | TRBV7-6
CASSLTQVFSGANVLTF | TGTGCCAGCAGTTTAACTCAGGTATTCTCTGGGGCCAACGTCCTGACTTTC | - | TRBJ2-6 | few | TRBV28
CASSYSRTESEQFF | TGTGCCAGCAGTTACTCTCGGACAGAAAGTGAGCAGTTCTTC | - | TRBJ2-1 | - | TRBV6-5
CASGTGDNSPLHF | TGCGCCAGCGGGACAGGGGATAATTCACCCCTCCACTTT | TRBD1 | TRBJ1-6 | many | TRBV5-1
CSAPNEASYEQYF | TGCAGTGCCCCTAACGAGGCGTCCTACGAGCAGTACTTC | - | TRBJ2-7 | many | TRBV20-1
CASSFQASSTGYEQYF | TGTGCCAGCAGTTTCCAAGCCTCAAGCACGGGGTACGAGCAGTACTTC | - | TRBJ2-7 | many | TRBV27
CSVRRGGPNTGELFF | TGCAGTGTTCGGCGGGGGGGGCCGAACACCGGGGAGCTGTTTTTT | TRBD2 | TRBJ2-2 | few | TRBV20-1
CASGSFGAGNTEAFF | TGTGCTAGTGGGTCGTTTGGGGCAGGGAACACTGAAGCTTTCTTT | - | TRBJ1-1 | many | TRBV12-5
CASSGPGTGLKETQYF | TGTGCCAGCAGTGGTCCCGGGACAGGGTTAAAGGAAACCCAGTACTTC | TRBD1 | TRBJ2-5 | many | TRBV28
CASSLKVQETQYF | TGTGCCAGCAGCTTGAAGGTACAAGAGACCCAGTACTTC | - | TRBJ2-5 | - | TRBV5-6
CSVLTDFNQPQHF | TGCAGCGTCTTGACAGACTTCAATCAGCCCCAGCATTTT | - | TRBJ1-5 | - | TRBV29-1
CASSRQGDSQPQHF | TGCGCCAGCAGCCGTCAGGGGGATTCCCAGCCCCAGCATTTT | TRBD1 | TRBJ1-5 | many | TRBV4-1
CASRNRGIATNEKLFF | TGTGCCAGCAGAAACAGGGGAATTGCAACTAATGAAAAACTGTTTTTT | TRBD1 | TRBJ1-4 | many | TRBV27
CAWSYGGASEAFF | TGTGCCTGGAGTTACGGGGGGGCTTCTGAAGCTTTCTTT | - | TRBJ1-1 | many | TRBV30
CASSFTGAGNTIYF | TGTGCCAGCAGCTTTACAGGGGCTGGAAACACCATATATTTT | TRBD1 | TRBJ1-3 | many | TRBV11-2
CASMIGGRWGNQPQHF | TGTGCCAGCATGATCGGGGGGCGTTGGGGCAATCAGCCCCAGCATTTT | - | TRBJ1-5 | many | TRBV12-3/TRBV12-4
CATSDSRTSGGTDTQYF | TGTGCCACCAGTGATTCACGGACTAGCGGGGGCACAGATACGCAGTATTTT | TRBD2 | TRBJ2-3 | many | TRBV24-1
CASSPSDSSRGRLGYTF | TGTGCCAGCAGCCCGAGTGATAGTAGCAGGGGGAGGCTTGGCTACACCTTC | TRBD1 | TRBJ1-2 | few | TRBV12-3/TRBV12-4
CANSPGGWGGTYEQYF | TGTGCCAACAGCCCAGGCGGTTGGGGGGGAACCTACGAGCAGTACTTC | TRBD2 | TRBJ2-7 | - | TRBV7-9
CASSLKAGSYYSYEQYF | TGTGCCAGCAGTTTAAAGGCAGGGTCATACTACTCCTACGAGCAGTACTTC | - | TRBJ2-7 | many | TRBV27
CASSRAVSYNEQFF | TGTGCCAGCAGTCGAGCGGTTTCCTACAATGAGCAGTTCTTC | - | TRBJ2-1 | many | TRBV6-2/TRBV6-3
CASSLDRDYYNEQFF | TGTGCCAGCAGCTTAGACAGGGACTACTACAATGAGCAGTTCTTC | TRBD2 | TRBJ2-1 | - | TRBV11-3
CASSQDLGSSYEQYF | TGTGCCAGCAGCCAAGATCTGGGCAGCTCCTACGAGCAGTACTTC | - | TRBJ2-7 | many | TRBV3-1
CASSLVSGQGSYGYTF | TGTGCCAGCAGCTTAGTAAGTGGGCAGGGATCCTATGGCTACACCTTC | - | TRBJ1-2 | few | TRBV7-2
CASSPPGLDNSPLHF | TGCGCCAGCAGCCCCCCGGGACTGGATAATTCACCCCTCCACTTT | - | TRBJ1-6 | many | TRBV5-1
CASSQDLHEQFF | TGTGCCAGCAGCCAAGATCTGCATGAGCAGTTCTTC | - | TRBJ2-1 | many | TRBV4-2
CASSLTATTNYGYTF | TGTGCCAGCAGTTTGACCGCTACTACTAACTATGGCTACACCTTC | - | TRBJ1-2 | - | TRBV12-3/TRBV12-4
CASNRAQSYEQYF | TGTGCCAGCAACCGGGCACAGTCCTACGAGCAGTACTTC | - | TRBJ2-7 | many | TRBV2
CASSQGWQSSYNEQFF | TGCGCCAGCAGCCAAGGGTGGCAAAGCTCCTACAATGAGCAGTTCTTC | - | TRBJ2-1 | few | TRBV4-1
CASSPRRENQETQYF | TGTGCCAGCAGCCCAAGACGGGAAAACCAAGAGACCCAGTACTTC | - | TRBJ2-5 | many | TRBV6-2/TRBV6-3
CASSYWGSRASSYNEQFF | TGTGCCAGCAGTTACTGGGGCAGCCGTGCTAGCTCCTACAATGAGCAGTTCTTC | - | TRBJ2-1 | many | TRBV6-5
CASSLRLTDTQYF | TGTGCCAGCAGCCTACGCCTCACAGATACGCAGTATTTT | - | TRBJ2-3 | many | TRBV7-9
CASSSDRGDNQPQHF | TGTGCCAGCAGCTCCGACAGGGGGGACAATCAGCCCCAGCATTTT | TRBD1 | TRBJ1-5 | - | TRBV7-2
CASSSTTVSTGELFF | TGTGCCAGCAGCTCCACTACAGTTTCCACCGGGGAGCTGTTTTTT | - | TRBJ2-2 | - | TRBV7-2
CASSYRRGPYSNQPQHF | TGTGCCAGCAGCTACCGTCGGGGACCTTATAGCAATCAGCCCCAGCATTTT | - | TRBJ1-5 | - | TRBV28
CASSPRTADNSPLHF | TGTGCCAGCTCACCACGCACTGCCGATAATTCACCCCTCCACTTT | - | TRBJ1-6 | many | TRBV18
CASRGQRNQPQHF | TGTGCCAGCAGAGGACAGAGAAATCAGCCCCAGCATTTT | - | TRBJ1-5 | many | TRBV2
CASSPPERGDGYTF | TGTGCCAGCAGCCCTCCGGAGAGGGGTGATGGCTACACCTTC | - | TRBJ1-2 | few | TRBV7-8
CTSSSQPSGGAIDTQYF | TGCACCAGCAGCTCCCAACCCAGCGGGGGGGCAATAGATACGCAGTATTTT | TRBD2 | TRBJ2-3 | many | TRBV4-3
CASIDFTGELFF | TGTGCCAGTATAGATTTCACCGGGGAGCTGTTTTTT | - | TRBJ2-2 | few | TRBV19
CASSQGATSGGPPSRIF | TGTGCCAGCAGCCAAGGAGCGACTAGCGGGGGGCCCCCCTCTCGGATCTTC | TRBD2 | TRBJ2-1 | few | TRBV4-2